Listed here is a single T cell receptor beta chain. Its antigen is not identified. Quantitative molecular-barcoded 5'-RACE generated the TCR beta libraries. One entry per CDR3 protein results from TCRdb running MiXCR on the 5' RACE reads. This table has roughly 230,000 distinct CDR3 sequences, roughly 8.2% appearing once. The length of the CDR3 is 14 residues. Germline V gene sequence: CDR1 DFQATT, CDR2 SNEGSKA (reference sequence). The junction had 11 bases not matched to a gene; V was cut back by 7 bases and J by 6 bases. The data were obtained in a study of CD8 T cells in ankylosing spondylitis. Study-wide points: Reactive arthritis synovial fluid and blood previously showed some of these motif variants. Disease-linked clones bore a CD8+ phenotype, appearing relatively rarely in peripheral blood.

Sequencing used blood, either unsorted or a sorted T cell fraction (not recorded which). The chain joins TRBV20-1 to TRBJ2-2; 7 bases line up with TRBD2. The TCR sequence derives from a female donor with ankylosing spondylitis or in good health (not recorded which). The CDR3 DNA follows: TGCAGTGTCCAGAGATGGGGGAGGGCCGGGGAGCTGTTTTTT. Amino acid sequence: CSVQRWGRAGELFF.